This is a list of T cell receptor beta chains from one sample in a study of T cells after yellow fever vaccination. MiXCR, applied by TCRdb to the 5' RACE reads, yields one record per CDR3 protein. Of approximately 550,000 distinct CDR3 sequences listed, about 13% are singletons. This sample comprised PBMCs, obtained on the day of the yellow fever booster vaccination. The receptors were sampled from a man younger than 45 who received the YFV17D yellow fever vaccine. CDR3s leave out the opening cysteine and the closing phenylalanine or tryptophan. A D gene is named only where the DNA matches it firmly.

cdr3_aa: ASSQAPLAGGGETQY
v_call: TRBV4-3
d_call: .

cdr3_aa: ASSPGVGGLDYGYT
v_call: TRBV7-2
d_call: TRBD1

cdr3_aa: ASSFNPTTGGYTEAF
v_call: TRBV7-2
d_call: .

cdr3_aa: ASSFFRAASFYEQY
v_call: TRBV7-8
d_call: .

cdr3_aa: ASGFALNEDTGELF
v_call: TRBV12-5
d_call: .

cdr3_aa: ASSQGYSGELF
v_call: TRBV3-1
d_call: .

cdr3_aa: SATGTSRTYEQY
v_call: TRBV20-1
d_call: TRBD2

cdr3_aa: ASSFTTVTQY
v_call: TRBV6-2/TRBV6-3
d_call: .

cdr3_aa: ASSGQGTYGYT
v_call: TRBV5-1
d_call: .

cdr3_aa: ASSPASGKVWAKNIQY
v_call: TRBV18
d_call: TRBD2

cdr3_aa: ASSLRARSTDTQY
v_call: TRBV12-3/TRBV12-4
d_call: .

cdr3_aa: ASSYSTDSNNEKLF
v_call: TRBV6-5
d_call: .

cdr3_aa: ASSPTAGTDTQY
v_call: TRBV5-1
d_call: .

cdr3_aa: ASSPSNRLDQPQH
v_call: TRBV6-5
d_call: .

cdr3_aa: ASSLNRDRT
v_call: TRBV7-2
d_call: TRBD1

cdr3_aa: ASSHGAGVRYEQY
v_call: TRBV4-3
d_call: .

cdr3_aa: ASSTGLAGVHTGELF
v_call: TRBV18
d_call: TRBD2

cdr3_aa: ASSLARLRTSSYEQY
v_call: TRBV12-3/TRBV12-4
d_call: .

cdr3_aa: ASHPGVTEAF
v_call: TRBV28
d_call: .

cdr3_aa: ASSLELYGGELF
v_call: TRBV5-1
d_call: .

cdr3_aa: ASNGVQGGNTEAF
v_call: TRBV7-8
d_call: .

cdr3_aa: ASSYNRDATTNEKLF
v_call: TRBV12-3/TRBV12-4
d_call: .

cdr3_aa: ASSLEGTPYEQY
v_call: TRBV5-1
d_call: .

cdr3_aa: ASTKTPKRGSSYNEQF
v_call: TRBV11-2
d_call: .

cdr3_aa: ASSFSLRQGGVTEAF
v_call: TRBV5-1
d_call: TRBD1

cdr3_aa: ASSLPGQAQLETQY
v_call: TRBV5-5
d_call: TRBD1